This T cell receptor (beta chain) was sequenced for a study of cytomegalovirus exposure and HLA in healthy donors. On the study more broadly: Of all 400 or so donors who were genotyped, about 80% belonged to the Caucasian-associated ancestry cluster. Study conclusions and caveats: An apparent linkage of common viral pathogens to several of the most significant clusters emerged in a later analysis.

The CDR3 is made up of 13 amino acids. Looked up from germline, CDR1 is SGHTA and CDR2 is FQGTGA. The germline V and J ends were trimmed by 11 bases and 0 bases, with 11 bases remaining between them. Notes on this clone: Its antigen is not identified.

PCR primers comprised 60 Vbeta and 13 Jbeta primers. Data came from immunoSEQ multiplex PCR; TCRdb stores just in-frame clones and leaves some out. The sample has some 220,000 clones; 75% to 85% are singletons. This chain joins TRBV7-3 and TRBJ1-5; D not certain. The sample was PBMCs. The sequence derives from a woman aged 60-75 years in good health and CMV-seropositive. CDR3 in DNA: TGTGCCTTGTCAGTTGATAGCAATCAGCCCCAGCATTTT. It is translated as CALSVDSNQPQHF.